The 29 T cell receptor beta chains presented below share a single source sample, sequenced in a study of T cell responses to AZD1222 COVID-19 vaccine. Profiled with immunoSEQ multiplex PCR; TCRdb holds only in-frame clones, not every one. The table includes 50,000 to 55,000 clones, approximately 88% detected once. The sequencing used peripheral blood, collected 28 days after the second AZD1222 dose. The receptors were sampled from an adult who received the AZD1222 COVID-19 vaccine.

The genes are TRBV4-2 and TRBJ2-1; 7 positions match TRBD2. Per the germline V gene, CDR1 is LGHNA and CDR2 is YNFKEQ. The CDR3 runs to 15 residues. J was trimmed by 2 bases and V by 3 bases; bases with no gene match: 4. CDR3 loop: CASSQSGTTYNEQFF. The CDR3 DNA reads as TGTGCCAGCAGCCAGAGCGGGACGACCTACAATGAGCAGTTCTTC.

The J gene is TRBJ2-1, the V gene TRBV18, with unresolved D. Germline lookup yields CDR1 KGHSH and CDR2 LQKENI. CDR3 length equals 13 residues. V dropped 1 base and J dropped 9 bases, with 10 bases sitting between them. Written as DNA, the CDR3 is TGTGCCAGCTCACCACAAGGGATAGCTGAGCAGTTCTTC. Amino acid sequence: CASSPQGIAEQFF.

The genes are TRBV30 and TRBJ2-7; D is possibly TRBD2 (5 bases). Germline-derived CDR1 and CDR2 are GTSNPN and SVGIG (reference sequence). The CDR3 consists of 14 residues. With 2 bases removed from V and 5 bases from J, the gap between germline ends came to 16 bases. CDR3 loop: CAWSKRLMADEQYF. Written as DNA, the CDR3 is TGTGCCTGGAGTAAGAGACTAATGGCCGACGAGCAGTACTTC.

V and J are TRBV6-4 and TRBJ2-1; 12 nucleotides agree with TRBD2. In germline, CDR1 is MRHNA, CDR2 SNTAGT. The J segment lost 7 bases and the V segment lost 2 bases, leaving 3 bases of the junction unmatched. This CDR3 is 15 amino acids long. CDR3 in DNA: TGTGCCAGCAGTGACCTGACTAGCGGGAGAAATGAGCAGTTCTTC. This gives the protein CASSDLTSGRNEQFF.

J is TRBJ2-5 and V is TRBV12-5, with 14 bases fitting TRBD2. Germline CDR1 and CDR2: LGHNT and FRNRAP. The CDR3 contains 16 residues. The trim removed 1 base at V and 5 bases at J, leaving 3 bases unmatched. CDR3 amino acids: CASGLGLAGGQETQYF. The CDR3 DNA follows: TGTGCTAGTGGTTTGGGACTAGCGGGAGGGCAGGAGACCCAGTACTTC.

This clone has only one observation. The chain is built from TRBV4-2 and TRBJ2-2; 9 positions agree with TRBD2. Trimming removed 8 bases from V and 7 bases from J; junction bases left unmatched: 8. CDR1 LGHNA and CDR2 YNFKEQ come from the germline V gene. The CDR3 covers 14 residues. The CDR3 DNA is TGTGCCAGCTCCGGGACTAGCTTCGGCGGGGAGCTGTTTTTT. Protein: CASSGTSFGGELFF.

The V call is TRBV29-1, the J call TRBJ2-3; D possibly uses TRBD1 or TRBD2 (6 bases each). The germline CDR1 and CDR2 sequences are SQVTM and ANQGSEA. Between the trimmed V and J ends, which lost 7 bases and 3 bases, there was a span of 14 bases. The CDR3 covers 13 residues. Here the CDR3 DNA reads TGCAGCGCGCGGGGCAGGGGAACAGATACGCAGTATTTT. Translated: CSARGRGTDTQYF.

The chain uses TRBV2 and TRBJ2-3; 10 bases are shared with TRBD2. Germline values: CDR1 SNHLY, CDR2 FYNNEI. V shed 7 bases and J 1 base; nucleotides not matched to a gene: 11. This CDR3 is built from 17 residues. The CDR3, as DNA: TGTGCCAGCACTTCAAGCCTAGCGGGAGTGGGCACAGATACGCAGTATTTT. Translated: CASTSSLAGVGTDTQYF.

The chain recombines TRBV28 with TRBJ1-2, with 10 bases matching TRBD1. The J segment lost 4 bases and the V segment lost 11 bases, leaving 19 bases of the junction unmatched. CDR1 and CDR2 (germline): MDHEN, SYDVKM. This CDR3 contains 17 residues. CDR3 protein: CASTVSDRGRRAYGYTF. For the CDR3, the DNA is TGTGCCTCCACTGTTAGCGACAGGGGGCGAAGGGCCTATGGCTACACCTTC.

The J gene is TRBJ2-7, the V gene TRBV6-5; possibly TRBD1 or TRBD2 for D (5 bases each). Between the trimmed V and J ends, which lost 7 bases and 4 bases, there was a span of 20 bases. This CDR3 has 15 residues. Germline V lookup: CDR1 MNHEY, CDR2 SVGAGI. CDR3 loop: CASKRGTRTAYEQYF. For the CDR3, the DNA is TGTGCCAGCAAGAGGGGAACCCGGACGGCGTACGAGCAGTACTTC.

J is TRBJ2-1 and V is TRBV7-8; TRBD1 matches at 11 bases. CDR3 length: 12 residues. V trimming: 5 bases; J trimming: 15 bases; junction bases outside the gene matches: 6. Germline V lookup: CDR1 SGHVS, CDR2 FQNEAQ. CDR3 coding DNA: TGTGCCAGCAGCCCCCGGGACAGGGGGTGGTTCTTC. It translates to CASSPRDRGWFF.

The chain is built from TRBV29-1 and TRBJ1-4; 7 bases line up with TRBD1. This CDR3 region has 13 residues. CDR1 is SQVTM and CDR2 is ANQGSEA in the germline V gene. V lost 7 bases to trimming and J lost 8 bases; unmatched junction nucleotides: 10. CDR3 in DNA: TGCAGCGGGACGACAGGGTCGGACGAAAAACTGTTTTTT. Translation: CSGTTGSDEKLFF.

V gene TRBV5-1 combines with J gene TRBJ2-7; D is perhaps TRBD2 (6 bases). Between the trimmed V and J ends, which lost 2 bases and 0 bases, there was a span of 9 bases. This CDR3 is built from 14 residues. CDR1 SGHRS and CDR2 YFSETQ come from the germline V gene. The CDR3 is CASSLRGGSYEQYF. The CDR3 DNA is TGCGCCAGCAGCTTACGGGGAGGCTCCTACGAGCAGTACTTC.

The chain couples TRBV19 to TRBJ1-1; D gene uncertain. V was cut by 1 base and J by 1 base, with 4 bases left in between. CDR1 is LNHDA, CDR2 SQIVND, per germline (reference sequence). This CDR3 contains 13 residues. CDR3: CASSIVRNTEAFF. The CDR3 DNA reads TGTGCCAGTAGTATAGTGAGGAACACTGAAGCTTTCTTT.

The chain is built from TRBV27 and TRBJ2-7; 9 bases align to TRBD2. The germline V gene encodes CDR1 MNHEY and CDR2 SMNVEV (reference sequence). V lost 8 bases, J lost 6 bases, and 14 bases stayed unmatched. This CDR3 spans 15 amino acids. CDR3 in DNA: TGTGCCAGCCGCTTTATGGCGGGAGGGAGCTCCGAGCAGTACTTC. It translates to CASRFMAGGSSEQYF.

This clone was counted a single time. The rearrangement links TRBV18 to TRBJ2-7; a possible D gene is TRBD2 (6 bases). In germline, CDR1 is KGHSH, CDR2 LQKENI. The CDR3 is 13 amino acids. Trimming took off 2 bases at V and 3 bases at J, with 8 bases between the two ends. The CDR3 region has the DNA TGTGCCAGCTCACCAGGGCGGGGCTACGAGCAGTACTTC. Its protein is CASSPGRGYEQYF.

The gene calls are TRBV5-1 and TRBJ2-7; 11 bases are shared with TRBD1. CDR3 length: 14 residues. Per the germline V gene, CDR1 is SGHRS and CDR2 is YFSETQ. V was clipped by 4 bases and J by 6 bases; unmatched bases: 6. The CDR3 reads CASSHGQGASEQYF. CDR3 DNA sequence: TGCGCCAGCAGCCACGGACAGGGGGCAAGCGAGCAGTACTTC.

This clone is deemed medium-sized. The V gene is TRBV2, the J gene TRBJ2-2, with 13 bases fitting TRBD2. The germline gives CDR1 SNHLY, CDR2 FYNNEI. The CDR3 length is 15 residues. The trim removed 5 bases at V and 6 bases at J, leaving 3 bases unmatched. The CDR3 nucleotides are TGTGCCAGCAGTTGGACTAGCGGGAGTTCCGGGGAGCTGTTTTTT. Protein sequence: CASSWTSGSSGELFF. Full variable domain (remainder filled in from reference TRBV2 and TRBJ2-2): EPEVTQTPSHQVTQMGQEVILRCVPISNHLYFYWYRQILGQKVEFLVSFYNNEISEKSEIFDDQFSVERPDGSNFTLKIRSTKLEDSAMYFCASSWTSGSSGELFFGEGSRLTVL.

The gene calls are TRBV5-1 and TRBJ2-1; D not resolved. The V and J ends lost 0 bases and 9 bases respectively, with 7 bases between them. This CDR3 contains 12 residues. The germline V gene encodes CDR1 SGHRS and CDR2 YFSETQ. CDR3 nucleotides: TGCGCCAGCAGCTTGGAGGAGAGTGAGCAGTTCTTC. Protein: CASSLEESEQFF.

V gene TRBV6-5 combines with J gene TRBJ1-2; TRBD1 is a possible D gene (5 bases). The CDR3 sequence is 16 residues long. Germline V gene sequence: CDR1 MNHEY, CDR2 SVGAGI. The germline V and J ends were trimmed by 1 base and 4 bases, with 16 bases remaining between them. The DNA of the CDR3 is TGTGCCAGCAGTTACTTCGGCAGGGACTCCCTCTATGGCTACACCTTC. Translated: CASSYFGRDSLYGYTF.

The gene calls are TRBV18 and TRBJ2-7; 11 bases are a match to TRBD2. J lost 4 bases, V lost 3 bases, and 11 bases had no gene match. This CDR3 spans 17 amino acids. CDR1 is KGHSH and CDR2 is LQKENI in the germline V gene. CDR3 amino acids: CASSPTSGTFGGYEQYF. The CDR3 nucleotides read TGTGCCAGCTCACCGACTAGCGGGACGTTTGGGGGGTACGAGCAGTACTTC.

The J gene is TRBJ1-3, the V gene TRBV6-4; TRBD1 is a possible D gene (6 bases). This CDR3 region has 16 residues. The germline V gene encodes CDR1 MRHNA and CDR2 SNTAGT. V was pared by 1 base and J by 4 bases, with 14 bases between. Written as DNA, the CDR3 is TGTGCCAGCAGTGACTTGAGAGGGGGAAGGGGAAACACCATATATTTT. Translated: CASSDLRGGRGNTIYF.

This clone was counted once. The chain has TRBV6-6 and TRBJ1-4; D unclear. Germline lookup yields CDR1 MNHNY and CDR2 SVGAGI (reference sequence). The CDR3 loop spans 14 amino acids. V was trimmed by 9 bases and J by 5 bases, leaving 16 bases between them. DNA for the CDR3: TGTGCCAGGGCGGATGGCGACTTAAATGAAAAACTGTTTTTT. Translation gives CARADGDLNEKLFF.

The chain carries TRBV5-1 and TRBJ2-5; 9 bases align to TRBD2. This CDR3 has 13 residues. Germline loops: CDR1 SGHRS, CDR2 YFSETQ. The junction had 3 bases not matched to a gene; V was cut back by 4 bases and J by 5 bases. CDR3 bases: TGCGCCAGCAGCCTTAGCGGGAGTGAGACCCAGTACTTC. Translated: CASSLSGSETQYF.

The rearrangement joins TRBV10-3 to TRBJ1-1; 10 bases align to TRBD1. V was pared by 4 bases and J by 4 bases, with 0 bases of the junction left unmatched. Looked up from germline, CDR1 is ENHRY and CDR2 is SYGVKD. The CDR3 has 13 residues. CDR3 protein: CAISGTGGTEAFF. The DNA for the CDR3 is TGTGCCATCAGTGGGACAGGGGGCACTGAAGCTTTCTTT.

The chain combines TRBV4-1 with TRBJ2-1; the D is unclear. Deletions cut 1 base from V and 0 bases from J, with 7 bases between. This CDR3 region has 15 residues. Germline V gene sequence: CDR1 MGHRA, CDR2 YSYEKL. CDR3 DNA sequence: TGCGCCAGCAGCCAAGTTGCAAGCTCCTACAATGAGCAGTTCTTC. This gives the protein CASSQVASSYNEQFF.

The CDR3 DNA reads as TGTGCCAGCAGCGTAGACCACGACACTGAAGCTTTCTTT. Its translation is CASSVDHDTEAFF. The chain employs TRBV9 and TRBJ1-1; D gene unclear. Per germline, CDR1 SGDLS and CDR2 YYNGEE. This CDR3 has 13 residues. The ends were cut back, 0 bases at V and 3 bases at J, with 6 bases in the middle.

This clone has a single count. This chain's CDR3 is CASSPVRGQYAELFF. DNA for the CDR3: TGTGCCAGCAGTCCGGTCCGGGGGCAATACGCGGAACTGTTTTTT. This sequence joins TRBV25-1 and TRBJ1-4; TRBD1 might be the D (6 bases). V lost 5 bases and J lost 12, with 22 bases in between. The V gene's germline CDR1 is MGHDK and CDR2 SYGVNS. This CDR3 region has 15 residues.

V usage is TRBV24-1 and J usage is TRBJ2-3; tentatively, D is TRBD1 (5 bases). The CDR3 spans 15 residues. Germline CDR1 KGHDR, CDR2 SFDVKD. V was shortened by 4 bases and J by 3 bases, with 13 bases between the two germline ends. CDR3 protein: CATSDPGQGTDTQYF. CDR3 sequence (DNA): TGTGCCACCAGTGACCCAGGGCAAGGGACAGATACGCAGTATTTT.